This TCR beta chain appears in the sequencing data of a study of T cells after posttransplantation cyclophosphamide. Regarding the study as a whole: Skin or GI-infiltrating T cells shared few TRB sequences with blood. After PTCy, TRB diversity resembled that of CNI/methotrexate controls. Later post-transplant blood repertoires were often dominated by donor CD8+ memory clones.

The CDR3 has 15 amino acids. Trimming took 5 bases from V and 3 from J; bases not matched to a gene: 7. Per the germline V gene, CDR1 is MNHEY and CDR2 is SMNVEV (reference sequence). For this clone: Antigen: not known.

A marrow graft followed busulfan-fludarabine conditioning, with cyclophosphamide on days +3 and +4. Using immunoSEQ multiplex PCR, the repertoire was profiled, and TCRdb retains in-frame clones only, with some absent. The sample gives roughly 17,000 clones, roughly 80% of which show up once; roughly 29% is in the top ten. The sequencing used CD8+ T cells sorted from PBMCs, collected 1,700 to 2,000 days after a stem cell transplant with posttransplant cyclophosphamide. The chain has TRBV27 and TRBJ2-7; 10 bases line up with TRBD2. The receptor was derived from a female patient between 40 and 55 years old who received an allogeneic stem cell transplant from a related donor, was CMV-positive, and had no GVHD. A subset of T cells may come from the graft donor. CDR3 nucleotide sequence: TGTGCCAGCAGTCCCTTTAGCGGGGGGAGCTACGAGCAGTACTTC. It yields the protein CASSPFSGGSYEQYF.